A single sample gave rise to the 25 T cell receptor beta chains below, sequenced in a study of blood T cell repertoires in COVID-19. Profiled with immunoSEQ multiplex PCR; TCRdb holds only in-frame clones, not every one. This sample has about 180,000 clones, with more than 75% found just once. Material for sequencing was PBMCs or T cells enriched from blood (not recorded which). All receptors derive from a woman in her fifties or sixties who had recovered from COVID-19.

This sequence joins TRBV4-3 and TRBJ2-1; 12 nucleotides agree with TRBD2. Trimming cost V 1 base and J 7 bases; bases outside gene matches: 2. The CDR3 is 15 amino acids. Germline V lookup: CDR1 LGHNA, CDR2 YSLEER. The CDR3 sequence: CASSQGLAGENEQFF. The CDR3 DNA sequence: TGCGCCAGCAGCCAAGGACTAGCGGGAGAAAATGAGCAGTTCTTC.

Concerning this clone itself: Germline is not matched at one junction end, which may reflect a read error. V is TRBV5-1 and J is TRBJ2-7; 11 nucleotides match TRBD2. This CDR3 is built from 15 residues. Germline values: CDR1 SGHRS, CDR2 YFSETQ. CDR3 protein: CASSLSESSGRARDF. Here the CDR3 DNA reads TGCGCCAGCAGCTTGAGTGAAAGTAGCGGGAGGGCCAGAGACTTC.

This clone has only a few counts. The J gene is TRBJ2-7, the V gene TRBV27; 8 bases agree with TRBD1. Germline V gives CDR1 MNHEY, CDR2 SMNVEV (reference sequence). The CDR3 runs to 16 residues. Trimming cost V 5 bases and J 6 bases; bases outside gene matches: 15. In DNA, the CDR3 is TGTGCCAGCAGTAATCAGGGGGCTCCTTCCCTACGCGAGCAGTACTTC. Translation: CASSNQGAPSLREQYF.

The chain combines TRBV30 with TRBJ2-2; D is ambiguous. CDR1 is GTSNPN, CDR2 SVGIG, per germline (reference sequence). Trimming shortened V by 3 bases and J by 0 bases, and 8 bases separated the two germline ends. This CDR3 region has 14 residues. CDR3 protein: CAWRQATNTGELFF. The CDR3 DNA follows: TGTGCCTGGAGGCAGGCGACGAACACCGGGGAGCTGTTTTTT.

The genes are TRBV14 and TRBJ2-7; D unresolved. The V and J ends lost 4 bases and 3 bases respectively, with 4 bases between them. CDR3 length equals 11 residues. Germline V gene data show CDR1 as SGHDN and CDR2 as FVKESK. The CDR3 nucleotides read TGTGCCAGCAGCCTCAGCTACGAGCAGTACTTC. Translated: CASSLSYEQYF.

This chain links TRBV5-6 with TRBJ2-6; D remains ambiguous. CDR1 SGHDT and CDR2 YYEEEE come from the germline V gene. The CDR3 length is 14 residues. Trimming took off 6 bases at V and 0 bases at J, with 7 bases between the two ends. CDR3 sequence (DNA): TGTGCCAGCACCGCCAGCTCTGGGGCCAACGTCCTGACTTTC. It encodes CASTASSGANVLTF.

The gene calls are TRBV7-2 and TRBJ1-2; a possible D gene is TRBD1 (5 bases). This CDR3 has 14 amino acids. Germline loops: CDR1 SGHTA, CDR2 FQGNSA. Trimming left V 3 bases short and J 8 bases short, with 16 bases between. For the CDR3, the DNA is TGTGCCAGCAGCTTTAGTCTGGGGCAGTGGGGCTACACCTTC. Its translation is CASSFSLGQWGYTF.

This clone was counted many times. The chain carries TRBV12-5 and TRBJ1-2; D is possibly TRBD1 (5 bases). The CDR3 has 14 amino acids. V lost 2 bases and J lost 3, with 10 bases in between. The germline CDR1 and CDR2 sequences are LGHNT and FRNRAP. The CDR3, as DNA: TGTGCTAGTGGTTTGTCACAGGCTTACTATGGCTACACCTTC. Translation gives CASGLSQAYYGYTF.

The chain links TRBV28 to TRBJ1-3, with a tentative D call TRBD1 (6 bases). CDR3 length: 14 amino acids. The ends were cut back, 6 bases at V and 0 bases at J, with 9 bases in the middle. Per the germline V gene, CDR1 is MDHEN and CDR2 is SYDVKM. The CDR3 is CASRRGGSGNTIYF. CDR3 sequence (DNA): TGTGCCAGCAGGAGAGGGGGCTCTGGAAACACCATATATTTT. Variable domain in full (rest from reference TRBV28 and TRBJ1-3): DVKVTQSSRYLVKRTGEKVFLECVQDMDHENMFWYRQDPGLGLRLIYFSYDVKMKEKGDIPEGYSVSREKKERFSLILESASTNQTSMYLCASRRGGSGNTIYFGEGSWLTVV.

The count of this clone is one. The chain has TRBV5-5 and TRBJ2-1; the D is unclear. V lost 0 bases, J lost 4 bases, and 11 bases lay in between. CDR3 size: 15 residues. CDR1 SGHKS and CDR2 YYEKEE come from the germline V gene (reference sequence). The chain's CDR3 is CASSLAPGSYNEQFF. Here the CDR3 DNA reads TGTGCCAGCAGCTTGGCCCCAGGCTCTTACAATGAGCAGTTCTTC.

The CDR3 region has the DNA TGTGCCATCAGTTTGACTAGCGCCTCCTACGAGCAGTACTTC. It yields the protein CAISLTSASYEQYF. The chain joins TRBV10-3 to TRBJ2-7; 8 nucleotides match TRBD2. The J segment lost 0 bases and the V segment lost 5 bases, leaving 3 bases of the junction unmatched. Germline-derived CDR1 and CDR2 are ENHRY and SYGVKD. CDR3 length: 14 amino acids.

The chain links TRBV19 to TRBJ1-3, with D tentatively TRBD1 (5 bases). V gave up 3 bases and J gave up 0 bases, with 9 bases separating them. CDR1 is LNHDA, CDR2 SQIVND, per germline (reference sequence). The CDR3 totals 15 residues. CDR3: CASSMEGLSGNTIYF. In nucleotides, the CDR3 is TGTGCCAGTAGTATGGAGGGACTCTCTGGAAACACCATATATTTT.

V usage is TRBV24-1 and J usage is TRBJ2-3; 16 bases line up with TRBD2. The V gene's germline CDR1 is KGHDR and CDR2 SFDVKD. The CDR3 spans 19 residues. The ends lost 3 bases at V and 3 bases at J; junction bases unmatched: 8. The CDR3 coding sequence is TGTGCCACCAGTGATCCCGGGACTAGCGGGAGGGGGATAACAGATACGCAGTATTTT. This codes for CATSDPGTSGRGITDTQYF.

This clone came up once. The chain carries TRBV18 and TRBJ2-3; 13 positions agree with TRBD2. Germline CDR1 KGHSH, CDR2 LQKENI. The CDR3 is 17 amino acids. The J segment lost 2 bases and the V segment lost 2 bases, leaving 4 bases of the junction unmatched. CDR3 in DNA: TGTGCCAGCTCACCAAAGACTAGCGGGAGGACCACAGATACGCAGTATTTT. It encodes CASSPKTSGRTTDTQYF. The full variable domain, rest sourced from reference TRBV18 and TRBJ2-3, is NAGVMQNPRHLVRRRGQEARLRCSPMKGHSHVYWYRQLPEEGLKFMVYLQKENIIDESGMPKERFSAEFPKEGPSILRIQQVVRGDSAAYFCASSPKTSGRTTDTQYFGPGTRLTVL.

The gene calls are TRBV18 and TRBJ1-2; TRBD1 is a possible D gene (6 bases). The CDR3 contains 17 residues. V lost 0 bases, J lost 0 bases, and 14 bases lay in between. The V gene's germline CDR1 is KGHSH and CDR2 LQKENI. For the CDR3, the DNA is TGTGCCAGCTCACCACCATTTAGGACAGCCTCTAACTATGGCTACACCTTC. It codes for CASSPPFRTASNYGYTF.

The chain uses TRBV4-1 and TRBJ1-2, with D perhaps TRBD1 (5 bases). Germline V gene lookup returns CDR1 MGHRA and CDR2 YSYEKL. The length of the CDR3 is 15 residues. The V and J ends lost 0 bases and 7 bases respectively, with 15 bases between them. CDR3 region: CASSQDGAGRLGYTF. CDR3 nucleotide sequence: TGCGCCAGCAGCCAAGATGGGGCAGGAAGGCTTGGCTACACCTTC.

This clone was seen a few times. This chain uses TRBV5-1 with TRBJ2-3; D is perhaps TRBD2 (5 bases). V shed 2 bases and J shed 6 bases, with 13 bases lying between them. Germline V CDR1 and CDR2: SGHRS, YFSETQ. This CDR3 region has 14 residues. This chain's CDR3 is CASSLGGALDTQYF. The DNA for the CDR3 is TGCGCCAGCAGCTTAGGAGGCGCCCTGGATACGCAGTATTTT.

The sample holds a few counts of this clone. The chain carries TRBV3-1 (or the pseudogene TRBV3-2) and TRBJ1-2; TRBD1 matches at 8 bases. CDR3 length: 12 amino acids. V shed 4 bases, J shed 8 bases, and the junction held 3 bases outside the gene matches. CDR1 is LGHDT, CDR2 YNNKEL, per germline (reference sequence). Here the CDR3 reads CASSRRDRGYTF. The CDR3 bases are TGTGCCAGCAGCCGCCGGGACAGGGGCTACACCTTC.

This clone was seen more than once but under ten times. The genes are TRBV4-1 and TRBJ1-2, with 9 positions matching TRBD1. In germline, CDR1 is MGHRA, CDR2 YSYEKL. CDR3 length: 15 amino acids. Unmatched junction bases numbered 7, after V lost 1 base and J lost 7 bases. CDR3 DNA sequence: TGCGCCAGCAGCCAAGGCCTCGGGACAGGGTTTGGCTACACCTTC. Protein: CASSQGLGTGFGYTF.

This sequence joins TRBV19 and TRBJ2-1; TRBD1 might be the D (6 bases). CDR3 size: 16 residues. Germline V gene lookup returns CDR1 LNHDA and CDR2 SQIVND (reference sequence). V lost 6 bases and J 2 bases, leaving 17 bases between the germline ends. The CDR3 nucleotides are TGTGCCAGTAGCGAAAACCCAGGGGTAACCTACAATGAGCAGTTCTTC. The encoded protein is CASSENPGVTYNEQFF. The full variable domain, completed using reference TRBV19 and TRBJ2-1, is DGGITQSPKYLFRKEGQNVTLSCEQNLNHDAMYWYRQDPGQGLRLIYYSQIVNDFQKGDIAEGYSVSREKKESFPLTVTSAQKNPTAFYLCASSENPGVTYNEQFFGPGTRLTVL.

This chain's CDR3 is CASSKGEFKGNTIYF. The CDR3 DNA is TGTGCCAGCAGCAAAGGGGAGTTTAAAGGAAACACCATATATTTT. The genes are TRBV21-1 and TRBJ1-3. TRBV21-1 is a pseudogene locus. The CDR3 covers 15 residues.

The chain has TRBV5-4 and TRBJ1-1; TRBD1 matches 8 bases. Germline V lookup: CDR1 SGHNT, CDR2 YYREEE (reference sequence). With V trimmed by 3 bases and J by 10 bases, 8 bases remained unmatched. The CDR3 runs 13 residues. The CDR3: CASSWTGTRGAFF. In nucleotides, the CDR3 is TGTGCCAGCAGCTGGACAGGGACCCGTGGAGCTTTCTTT.

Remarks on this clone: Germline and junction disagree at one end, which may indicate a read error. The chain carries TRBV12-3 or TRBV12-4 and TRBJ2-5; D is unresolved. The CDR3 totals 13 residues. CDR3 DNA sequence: TGTGCCAGCAGCTTAGGGCACCAAGAGACCCAGTACTTC. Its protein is CASSLGHQETQYF.

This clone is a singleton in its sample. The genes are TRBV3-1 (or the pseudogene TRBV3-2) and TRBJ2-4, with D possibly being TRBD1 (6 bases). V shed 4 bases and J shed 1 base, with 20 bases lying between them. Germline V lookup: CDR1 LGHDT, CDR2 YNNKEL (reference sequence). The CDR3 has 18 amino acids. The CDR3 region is CASSLGQEVRSAKNIQYF. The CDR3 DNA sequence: TGTGCCAGCAGCCTGGGACAAGAAGTCCGTTCGGCCAAAAACATTCAGTACTTC.

In DNA form, the CDR3 reads TGTGCCAGCAGTTTTGACTCAGGGGGCACCGGGGAGCTGTTTTTT. The encoded protein is CASSFDSGGTGELFF. The V gene is TRBV7-2, the J gene TRBJ2-2; the match to TRBD1 covers 7 bases. V was pared by 6 bases and J by 4 bases, with 8 bases of the junction left unmatched. Germline CDR1 reads SGHTA; CDR2 reads FQGNSA. The CDR3 length is 15 residues.